This entry concerns a single T cell receptor beta chain. This clone has more than one count but fewer than ten. Its antigen is still unknown. Within one base of it there is no much larger clone, and no base qualities were kept. The data are from a study of early stage breast cancer tumors (dated by TCRdb to about 2017). Context from the whole study: Of the roughly 17 invasive breast tumors, about a dozen were found to be estrogen receptor-positive, progesterone receptor-positive and HER2-negative. The samples as a whole yielded approximately 2,800,000 detected templates, corresponding to roughly 1.1 million unique clonotypes. Of the approximately 12 ER+/PR+/HER2- tumors, eight were classified as invasive ductal carcinomas and four as invasive lobular carcinomas. A read coverage of roughly 10-fold per sample was achieved on average. Overall study outcomes, separate from this receptor: Because the cohort was small, a breakdown by tumor subtype could not be done. Enriched TCRB sequences shared across patients were found to be mostly commonly generated sequences that were unlikely to play an important role in the tumor microenvironment. Compared with adjacent normal breast tissue, tumors had higher clonality and roughly 2.5-fold greater T cell density. Chain pairing and functional markers such as CD4, CD8 and FOXP3 were not captured by bulk genomic DNA sequencing of unsorted cells. Repertoires from blood and normal breast were more alike than repertoires from blood and tumor, and in about 85% of the 16 patients, comparing each tissue with blood separated tumor from normal.

For CDR1 and CDR2, the germline V gene (reference sequence) lists LNHNV and YYDKDF. V is trimmed back by 1 base and J by 7 bases, and the junction contains 8 bases that no gene match accounts for. The CDR3 holds 16 amino acids from the cysteine to the phenylalanine. Only the CDR3 portion is preserved as DNA: 48 bases, with reading frame beginning at the first base. The study profiled bulk TCR beta-chain repertoires in matched peripheral blood, tumor and adjacent normal breast tissue taken from some 15 patients with early-stage breast cancer. Before surgery, about 4.5-10 mL of whole blood was collected in EDTA tubes and processed within 2 hours. Peripheral blood mononuclear cells were isolated by Ficoll-Paque centrifugation in SepMate-50 tubes. PBMCs were cryopreserved in approximately 90% FBS with about 10% DMSO in aliquots of about 1.8 to 4 million cells and stored in liquid nitrogen. The Qiagen AllPrep DNA/RNA Mini kit was used to extract genomic DNA.

Two independent genomic DNA replicates were amplified for each sample, with roughly 0.5 ug used for blood and around 1.5 ug for tumor or normal breast. TCRB sequencing of genomic DNA was carried out with the ImmunoSeq Intro kit according to the manufacturer's instructions. The multiplex PCR ran for 30 to 35 cycles using proprietary primers and spike-in control sequences for absolute quantification. Single-end 150-bp reads were used to sequence an 87-bp fragment spanning the CDR3 and the flanking V and J genes. Seven samples, with two replicates for each sample, were multiplexed per lane of an Illumina MiSeq using version 3.0 chemistry. The paper's processing steps were these. The vendor's proprietary pipeline handled the raw data processing, merging both replicates into a single result for each sample. Productive rearrangements sharing the V-gene family, CDR3 amino acid sequence and J-gene segment were defined as clonotypes. Clonality was computed as 1 minus the normalized Shannon entropy (Pielou evenness) of TCRB abundances. To estimate T cell density, the total number of templates was divided by the number of input cells, which was inferred from the amount of DNA input. Recon, run with its default parameters, was used to estimate overall repertoire diversity and clonality. A clonotype was considered tumor-enriched if its abundance in tumor exceeded 0.1% and was at least 32-fold higher than its abundance in normal breast. In TCRdb, the immuneACCESS table is reduced to in-frame sequences with V and J assigned. These tables do not hold every clone; where another copy was compared, an unresolved V gene accounts for under half, and the others remain unexplained. V, J and clone size are taken as reported in that table, and D and trimming were inferred from the DNA itself. This sample has tens of thousands of clones in its table, and less than 80% of those were observed once. The ten largest clones add up to about 6.8% of the sample.

Recombination joined TRBV15 with TRBJ2-1; 9 central bases correspond to TRBD2. Source material: blood. The origin of this receptor is a person aged 55 to 75 with breast cancer. CDR3 loop: CATSRGFGGGVNEQFF. The nucleotides read TGTGCCACCAGCAGAGGCTTCGGCGGGGGGGTGAATGAGCAGTTCTTC.